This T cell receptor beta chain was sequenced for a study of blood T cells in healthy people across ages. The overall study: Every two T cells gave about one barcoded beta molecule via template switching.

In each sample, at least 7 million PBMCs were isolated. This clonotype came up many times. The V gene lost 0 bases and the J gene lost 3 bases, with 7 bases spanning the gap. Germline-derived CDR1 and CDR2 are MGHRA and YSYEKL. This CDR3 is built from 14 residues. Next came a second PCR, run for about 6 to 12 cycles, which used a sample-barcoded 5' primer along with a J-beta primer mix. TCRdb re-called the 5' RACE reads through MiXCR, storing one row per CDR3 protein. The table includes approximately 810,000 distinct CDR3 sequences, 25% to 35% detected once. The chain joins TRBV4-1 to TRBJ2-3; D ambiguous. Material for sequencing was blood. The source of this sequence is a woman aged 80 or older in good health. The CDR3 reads CASSQDQSTDTQYF. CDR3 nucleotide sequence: TGCGCCAGCAGCCAAGATCAGTCTACAGATACGCAGTATTTT.